This T cell receptor (beta chain) was recorded in a study of T cells in tuberculosis. Background on the study: PBMC were archived before or within 7 days of starting treatment.

J was trimmed by 2 bases and V by 5 bases; bases with no gene match: 5. There are 14 residues in the CDR3. CDR1 and CDR2 from the germline V gene are SQVTM and ANQGSEA. Time point described: new active TB diagnosis, blood taken before or within 7 days of starting treatment. Here immunoSEQ multiplex PCR was the method, and the copy in TCRdb shows in-frame clones only, minus some. The sample records roughly 34,000 clones, nearly 90% being singletons. The rearrangement joins TRBV29-1 to TRBJ2-2, with 7 bases lining up with TRBD1. The specimen was PBMCs, collected at tuberculosis diagnosis. The sequence derives from an adult with tuberculosis. DNA for the CDR3: TGCAGCGTTTACAGGGGTACTAACACCGGGGAGCTGTTTTTT. Translated, it gives CSVYRGTNTGELFF.